This T cell receptor beta chain was retrieved from a study of OX40 agonist ivuxolimab in advanced cancers. Whole-study context: A diagnosis of hepatocellular carcinoma, melanoma, renal cell or head and neck cancer was present in dose-escalation patients.

V was cut by 5 bases and J by 10 bases, with 22 bases left in between. This CDR3 has 15 amino acids. Germline V gene data show CDR1 as SGHTS and CDR2 as YDEGEE. Only in-frame clones appear in the TCRdb table, and some are missing; sequencing was by immunoSEQ multiplex PCR. The sample holds 15,000 to 20,000 clones; about 90% are singletons and the top ten take 25% to 35%. Samples were taken at baseline and on day 1 of cycles 4 and 7. This clone showed up just once. The chain uses TRBV5-8 and TRBJ2-1; D is tentatively TRBD1 or TRBD2 (5 bases each). The receptor was isolated from an adult with an advanced solid tumor such as melanoma, head and neck, liver or kidney cancer. The specimen comprised CD4+ or CD8+ T cells sorted from blood, sampled in a trial of the OX40 agonist ivuxolimab. CDR3 amino acids: CASSPGTESHGEQFF. CDR3 DNA: TGTGCCAGCAGTCCCGGGACGGAGTCCCACGGGGAGCAGTTCTTC.